These T cell receptor beta chains were read from a single sample in a study of T cell responses to AZD1222 COVID-19 vaccine. Only in-frame clones appear in the TCRdb table, and some are missing; sequencing was by immunoSEQ multiplex PCR. The sample includes 90,000 to 120,000 clones, about 89% seen only once; the top ten take 3.3%. Specimen: peripheral blood, collected 28 days after the second dose of the MenACWY control vaccine. The receptors were gathered from an adult who received the MenACWY meningococcal vaccine as a control. The CDR3 runs from the conserved cysteine through the conserved F or W. The D gene is left open where the match is weak. Size tells how often a clone was seen (once, few, many) or the class of an expanded clone, and some rows leave it out.

j_gene	d_gene	v_gene	len	abundance	CDR3nt	CDR3aa
TRBJ2-3	TRBD2	TRBV7-9	16	.	TGTGCCAGCAGCCCCCCGGGACTAGCGGGTGCAGATACGCAGTATTTT	CASSPPGLAGADTQYF
TRBJ2-5	.	TRBV9	14	.	TGTGCCAGCAGCGTAGGGATGGACCAAGAGACCCAGTACTTC	CASSVGMDQETQYF
TRBJ2-5	.	TRBV3-1/TRBV3-2	16	.	TGTGCCAGCAGCCAAGAGGCCACAGGGTACCAAGAGACCCAGTACTTC	CASSQEATGYQETQYF
TRBJ2-7	.	TRBV4-2	15	once	TGTGCCAGCAGCCAATATCCCCCTGACAGATACGAGCAGTACTTC	CASSQYPPDRYEQYF
TRBJ2-5	TRBD2	TRBV9	16	.	TGTGCCAGCAGCGTAGCCCTAGCGGGGGACCAAGAGACCCAGTACTTC	CASSVALAGDQETQYF
TRBJ1-2	.	TRBV15	14	once	TGTGCCACCAGCAGAGATTTTTCGGTTGGTGGCTACACCTTC	CATSRDFSVGGYTF
TRBJ2-7	.	TRBV9	14	.	TGTGCCAGCAGCAAAACACCCCGGCTGGACGAGCAGTACTTC	CASSKTPRLDEQYF
TRBJ1-4	TRBD1	TRBV19	13	.	TGTGCCAGTAGGACAGGGAGCAATGAAAAACTGTTTTTT	CASRTGSNEKLFF
TRBJ2-3	TRBD2	TRBV2	12	.	TGTGCCAGCAGCCCGGGAGGGGATACGCAGTATTTT	CASSPGGDTQYF
TRBJ2-1	.	TRBV9	15	.	TGTGCCAGCAGCGTAGACTCTCCGGGGGCTGGGGAGCAGTTCTTC	CASSVDSPGAGEQFF
TRBJ2-1	.	TRBV28	13	.	TGTGCCAGCAGTTTAGTGGGGCGCAATGAGCAGTTCTTC	CASSLVGRNEQFF
TRBJ1-3	TRBD1	TRBV11-2	16	.	TGTGCCAGCACCCGGGACAGGGGAAGATTTGGAAACACCATATATTTT	CASTRDRGRFGNTIYF
TRBJ2-2	.	TRBV23-1	19	.	TGCGCCAGCAGTCAATGTGGGATACAGTCGTTGTCGAACACCGGGGAGCTGTTTTTT	CASSQCGIQSLSNTGELFF
TRBJ2-7	TRBD2	TRBV7-9	14	few	TGTGCCAGCAGCTTCATGGGACTAGAGCGCGAGCAGTACTTC	CASSFMGLEREQYF
TRBJ1-3	.	TRBV28	16	.	TGTGCCAGCCGCTCCTGGGGGGCAGGGGACGGAAACACCATATATTTT	CASRSWGAGDGNTIYF
TRBJ2-5	TRBD1	TRBV2	16	.	TGTGCCAGCAGTGAAGGCGTGACAGGGGTTGAAGAGACCCAGTACTTC	CASSEGVTGVEETQYF
TRBJ1-6	.	TRBV7-2	13	.	TGTGCCAGCAGCCCTGCCGGTAATTCACCCCTCCACTTT	CASSPAGNSPLHF
TRBJ2-7	TRBD1	TRBV6-5	15	.	TGTGCCAGCAGTTACTCAGGACAGGGCTCCTACGAGCAGTACTTC	CASSYSGQGSYEQYF
TRBJ1-2	.	TRBV27	17	.	TGTGCCAGCAGTTTATCGGCTACTTCCCTCAGACTCTATGGCTACACCTTC	CASSLSATSLRLYGYTF
TRBJ1-2	TRBD1	TRBV19	15	.	TGTGCCAGTAGTATCCGAGACAGGGGCAGGAGTGGCTACACCTTC	CASSIRDRGRSGYTF
TRBJ2-2	TRBD2	TRBV7-2	14	.	TGTGCCAGCAGCTTAGGGGGGGGACCCGGGGAGCTGTTTTTT	CASSLGGGPGELFF
TRBJ2-5	.	TRBV18	12	.	TGTGCCAGCTCACCAGGGGAAGAGACCCAGTACTTC	CASSPGEETQYF
TRBJ2-1	TRBD2	TRBV4-1	18	.	TGCGCCAGCAGCCAAGAGCCTAGCGGGGTCCTGTCCCTCAATGAGCAGTTCTTC	CASSQEPSGVLSLNEQFF
TRBJ2-5	.	TRBV5-1	14	.	TGCGCCAGCAGCTTGGGACAGCACCAAGAGACCCAGTACTTC	CASSLGQHQETQYF
TRBJ2-1	TRBD1	TRBV4-3	14	once	TGCGCCAGCAGCCTAAGGACAGGGCTCGGTGAGCAGTTCTTC	CASSLRTGLGEQFF
TRBJ1-4	.	TRBV6-5	15	.	TGTGCCAGCAGGAAGGACATTGCAACTAATGAAAAACTGTTTTTT	CASRKDIATNEKLFF
TRBJ1-2	.	TRBV5-5	15	.	TGTGCCAGCAGCTCCGGGTTGCCCCTTTATTATGGCTACACCTTC	CASSSGLPLYYGYTF
TRBJ1-2	.	TRBV5-4	14	.	TGTGCCAGCAGCTTGGCCGGCAGGGAGGGCGGCTACACCTTC	CASSLAGREGGYTF
TRBJ2-7	.	TRBV4-3	13	.	TGCGCCAGCAGCCAAGATACGGGGTCCGAGCAGTACTTC	CASSQDTGSEQYF
TRBJ2-1	.	TRBV5-1	13	.	TGCGCCAGCAGTCAGCTCCCCGTCGATGAGCAGTTCTTC	CASSQLPVDEQFF
TRBJ1-6	TRBD1	TRBV5-1	15	.	TGCGCCAGCAGCTTGGACAGGGGTCGTAATTCACCCCTCCACTTT	CASSLDRGRNSPLHF
TRBJ1-6	.	TRBV5-4	15	few	TGTGCCAGCAGTACCCGCGGACAGCTTAATTCACCCCTCCACTTT	CASSTRGQLNSPLHF
TRBJ2-2	TRBD1	TRBV5-1	15	.	TGCGCCAGCAGCCTCCAACCAGGGGGCCCCGGGGAGCTGTTTTTT	CASSLQPGGPGELFF
TRBJ2-5	.	TRBV2	13	few	TGTGCCAGCAGTGAAGGACTAGGGGAGACCCAGTACTTC	CASSEGLGETQYF
TRBJ2-2	.	TRBV6-5	14	.	TGTGCCAGCAGGGCGACAGAGAACACCGGGGAGCTGTTTTTT	CASRATENTGELFF
TRBJ2-1	.	TRBV7-2	15	.	TGTGCCAGCAGCAAAGATCGTGGACCTAACAATGAGCAGTTCTTC	CASSKDRGPNNEQFF
TRBJ1-6	TRBD1	TRBV28	16	.	TGTGCCAGCAGTTCACGAGGGGGCGGGTATAATTCACCCCTCCACTTT	CASSSRGGGYNSPLHF
TRBJ2-1	.	TRBV7-9	16	.	TGTGCCAGCAGCCGGGCCCCGGGACTGGTGGACAATGAGCAGTTCTTC	CASSRAPGLVDNEQFF
TRBJ1-2	.	TRBV7-8	16	.	TGTGCCAGCAGCGCGACGAACAGCGGGAGTAACTATGGCTACACCTTC	CASSATNSGSNYGYTF
TRBJ1-2	.	TRBV10-3	14	.	TGTGCCATCAAGACGGACACGGGGAACTATGGCTACACCTTC	CAIKTDTGNYGYTF
TRBJ2-3	TRBD1	TRBV19	16	.	TGTGCCAGTAGTATAAGGACAGGGGGGAACGCAGATACGCAGTATTTT	CASSIRTGGNADTQYF
TRBJ1-5	.	TRBV15	15	.	TGTGCCACCAGCAGAGACCGGGCCCCTTTTCTGCCCCAGCATTTT	CATSRDRAPFLPQHF
TRBJ2-3	.	TRBV3-1/TRBV3-2	12	.	TGTGCCAGCAGCCCACGCACAGATACGCAGTATTTT	CASSPRTDTQYF
TRBJ2-7	.	TRBV20-1	11	.	TGCAGTGCTCACGGAGGGTACGAGCAGTACTTC	CSAHGGYEQYF
TRBJ1-3	.	TRBV9	14	.	TGTGCCAGCAGCGTAGAAGGGTCTGGAAACACCATATATTTT	CASSVEGSGNTIYF
TRBJ1-6	.	TRBV30	14	.	TGTGCCTCAGGAGTGGGTCAATATAATTCACCCCTCCACTTT	CASGVGQYNSPLHF
TRBJ2-7	.	TRBV19	11	.	TGTGCCAGTACCGATTCCTACGAGCAGTACTTC	CASTDSYEQYF
TRBJ2-1	.	TRBV27	15	.	TGTGCCAGCAGTCCTTCTGGGCTACGGGAGCAGGAGCAGTTCTTC	CASSPSGLREQEQFF
TRBJ2-2	TRBD1	TRBV5-1	18	.	TGCACCAGCAGCTTGACCGGGACAGGGGGCTCTGATGTTGGGGAGCTGTTTTTT	CTSSLTGTGGSDVGELFF
TRBJ1-1	TRBD1	TRBV5-1	16	.	TGCGCCAGCAGCCCCAGACAGGGTGGGGGGAACACTGAAGCTTTCTTT	CASSPRQGGGNTEAFF
TRBJ2-3	TRBD1	TRBV11-2	15	.	TGTGCCAGCAGCTTAAATGGACAGGGCGCAGATACGCAGTATTTT	CASSLNGQGADTQYF
TRBJ2-5	TRBD2	TRBV11-1	16	once	TGTGCCAGCAGCTCAGGACTAGCGGGGGGTAAAGAGACCCAGTACTTC	CASSSGLAGGKETQYF
TRBJ1-1	.	TRBV19	16	.	TGTGCCACCCAAGAGGGGAGGGGAATTGGGAACACTGAAGCTTTCTTT	CATQEGRGIGNTEAFF
TRBJ1-1	.	TRBV7-7	13	.	TGTGCCAGCAGCGCGGACACGAACACTGAAGCTTTCTTT	CASSADTNTEAFF
TRBJ1-1	.	TRBV3-1/TRBV3-2	14	.	TGTGCCAGCAGCCGCAACCCGGAGCACACTGAAGCTTTCTTT	CASSRNPEHTEAFF